This TCR beta chain emerged from a study of blood T cells in healthy people across ages. Trimming cost V 8 bases and J 6 bases, with 22 bases left between them. This CDR3 is 15 amino acids long. Germline CDR1 reads MNHNS; CDR2 reads SASEGT. With a J-beta primer mix and a sample-barcoded 5' primer, a second PCR ran about 7 to 12 cycles. MiXCR was run by TCRdb on the 5' RACE reads, yielding one entry per CDR3 protein. Of 540,000 or so distinct CDR3 sequences in the sample, approximately 30% were seen once. The clonotype comes from a woman aged 65 to 85 in good health. This chain uses TRBV6-1 with TRBJ1-1, with a weak D call TRBD1 (5 bases). The material sequenced was blood. The DNA of the CDR3 is TGTGCCAGCCTCCTGGGTAAGGCAGGGACTGCTGAAGCTTTCTTT. It codes for CASLLGKAGTAEAFF.